The clone carrying this TCR beta chain was recorded at least ten times. These data come from a study of CD8 T cells in ankylosing spondylitis. MiXCR, applied by TCRdb to the 5' RACE reads, yields one record per CDR3 protein. The data show under 250,000 distinct CDR3 sequences, approximately 12% seen once. The CDR3 spans 15 residues. V was trimmed by 3 bases and J by 1 base, leaving 13 bases between them. Per the germline V gene, CDR1 is SGDLS and CDR2 is YYNGEE. The clonotype was recovered from a male donor with ankylosing spondylitis or in good health (not recorded which). The source material was blood, either unsorted or a sorted T cell fraction (not recorded which). The J gene is TRBJ1-1, the V gene TRBV9; D call uncertain. The CDR3 reads CASSAQDRPNTEAFF. For the CDR3, the DNA is TGTGCCAGCAGCGCCCAGGACCGCCCGAACACTGAAGCTTTCTTT.